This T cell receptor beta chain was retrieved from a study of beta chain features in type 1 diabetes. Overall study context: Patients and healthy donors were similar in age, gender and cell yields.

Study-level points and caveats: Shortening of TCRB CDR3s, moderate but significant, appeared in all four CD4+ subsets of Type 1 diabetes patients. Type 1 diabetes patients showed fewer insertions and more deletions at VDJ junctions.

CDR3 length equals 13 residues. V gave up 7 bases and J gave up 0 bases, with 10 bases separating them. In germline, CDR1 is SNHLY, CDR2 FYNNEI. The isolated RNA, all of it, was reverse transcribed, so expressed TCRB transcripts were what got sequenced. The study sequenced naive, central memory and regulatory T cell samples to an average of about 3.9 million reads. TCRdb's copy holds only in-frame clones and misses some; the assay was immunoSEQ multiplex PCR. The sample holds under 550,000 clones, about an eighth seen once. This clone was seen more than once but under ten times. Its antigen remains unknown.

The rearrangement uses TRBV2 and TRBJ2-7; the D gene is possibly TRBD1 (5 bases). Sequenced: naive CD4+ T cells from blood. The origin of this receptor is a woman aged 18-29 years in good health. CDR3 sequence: CASKTESSYEQYF. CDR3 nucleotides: TGTGCCAGCAAGACAGAGAGCTCCTACGAGCAGTACTTC.